The clone carrying this T cell receptor beta chain was picked up a small number of times. This sample is drawn from a study of T cell changes during pregnancy in multiple sclerosis. Method: immunoSEQ multiplex PCR; TCRdb's copy keeps in-frame clones and lacks some. Counted here are approximately 70,000 clones, around nine tenths occurring once; the ten biggest clones make up approximately 1.1%. V gave up 0 bases and J gave up 11 bases, with 11 bases separating them. Germline CDR1 reads SGDLS; CDR2 reads YYNGEE. CDR3 length: 12 amino acids. The chain employs TRBV9 and TRBJ1-1; D not resolved. The sample here was peripheral blood, taken in the third trimester of pregnancy. This sequence originates from a female donor with multiple sclerosis, enrolled in a pregnancy study. The CDR3 DNA reads TGTGCCAGCAGCGTAGACGGGGAAGGGGCTTTCTTT. It specifies CASSVDGEGAFF. Looking up the rest from reference TRBV9 and TRBJ1-1 gives the full variable domain: DSGVTQTPKHLITATGQRVTLRCSPRSGDLSVYWYQQSLDQGLQFLIQYYNGEERAKGNILERFSAQQFPDLHSELNLSSLELGDSALYFCASSVDGEGAFFGQGTRLTVV.